This section outlines one T cell receptor beta chain sequence together with its context. This sample was taken from a study of blood T cell repertoires in COVID-19. On the study more broadly: Sources were T cells, B-cell-depleted T cells, or PBMCs; the material itself was cDNA or gDNA.

The CDR3 totals 16 residues. Germline-derived CDR1 and CDR2 are ENHRY and SYGVKD. The V and J ends lost 3 bases and 3 bases respectively, with 15 bases between them. Data came from immunoSEQ multiplex PCR; TCRdb stores just in-frame clones and leaves some out. The profile shows 250,000 to 300,000 clones, about 81% of them singletons. This clonotype was sampled from a man in his thirties or forties with acute COVID-19. The gene calls are TRBV10-3 and TRBJ1-3; TRBD1 is a possible D gene (5 bases). The sample comprised PBMCs or T cells enriched from blood (not recorded which). The CDR3 sequence is CAISERDWGLGNTIYF. CDR3 in DNA: TGTGCCATCAGTGAACGTGACTGGGGCCTTGGAAACACCATATATTTT.